This paragraph covers one TCR beta chain sequence. Antigen specificity is unknown. The CDR3 spans 16 residues. CDR1 is SNHLY and CDR2 is FYNNEI in the germline V gene. V lost 6 bases and J lost 4, with 19 bases in between. The data originate from a study of OX40 agonist ivuxolimab in advanced cancers. Across the study: Having had anti-PD-1, anti-PD-L1 or anti-CTLA-4 therapy before was allowed, and under 50% had some. General study results and limits: Those patients achieving a partial response at 0.1-3.0 mg/kg showed among the lowest clonal expansion.

Generated by immunoSEQ multiplex PCR, the TCRdb table keeps only in-frame clones and is missing some. The sample holds roughly 61,000 clones, roughly 84% seen once. The sequencing here drew on CD4+ or CD8+ T cells sorted from blood, taken in a trial of the OX40 agonist ivuxolimab. The sequence was collected from an adult with an advanced solid tumor such as melanoma, head and neck, liver or kidney cancer. The chain combines TRBV2 with TRBJ2-1; TRBD2 might be the D (5 bases). The CDR3 DNA follows: TGTGCCAGCAGGGTCGGCGGGTCGGCATCTTACAATGAGCAGTTCTTC. Amino acids: CASRVGGSASYNEQFF.